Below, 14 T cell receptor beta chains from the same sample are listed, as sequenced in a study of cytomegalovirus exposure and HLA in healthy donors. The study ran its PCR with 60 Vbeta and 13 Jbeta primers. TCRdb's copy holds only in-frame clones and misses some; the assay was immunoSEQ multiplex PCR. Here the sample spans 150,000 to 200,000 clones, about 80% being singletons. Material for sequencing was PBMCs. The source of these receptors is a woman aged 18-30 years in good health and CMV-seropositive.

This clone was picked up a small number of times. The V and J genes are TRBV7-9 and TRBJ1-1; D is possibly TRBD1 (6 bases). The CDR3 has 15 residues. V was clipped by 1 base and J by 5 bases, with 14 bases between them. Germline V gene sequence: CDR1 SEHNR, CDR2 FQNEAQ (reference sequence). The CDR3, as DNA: TGTGCCAGCAGCTTAGACGGGGGGCGAGGGACTGAAGCTTTCTTT. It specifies CASSLDGGRGTEAFF.

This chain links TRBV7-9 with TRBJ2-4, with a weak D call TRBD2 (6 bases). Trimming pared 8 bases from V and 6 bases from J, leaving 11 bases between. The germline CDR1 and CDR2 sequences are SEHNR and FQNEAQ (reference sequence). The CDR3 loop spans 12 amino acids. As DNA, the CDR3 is TGTGCCAGCTTAGGGACTTCAAACATTCAGTACTTC. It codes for CASLGTSNIQYF.

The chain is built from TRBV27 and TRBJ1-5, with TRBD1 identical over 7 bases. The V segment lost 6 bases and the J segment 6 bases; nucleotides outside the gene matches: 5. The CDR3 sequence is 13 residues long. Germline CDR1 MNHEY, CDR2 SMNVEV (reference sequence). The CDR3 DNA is TGTGCCAGCAGCTCTCAGGGGGGTCAGCCCCAGCATTTT. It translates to CASSSQGGQPQHF.

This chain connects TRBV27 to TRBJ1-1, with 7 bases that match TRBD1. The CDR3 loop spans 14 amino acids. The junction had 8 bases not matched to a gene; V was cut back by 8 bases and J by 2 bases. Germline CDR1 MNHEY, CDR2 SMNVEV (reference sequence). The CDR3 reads CASGERDSNTEAFF. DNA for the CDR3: TGTGCCAGCGGAGAACGGGACAGTAACACTGAAGCTTTCTTT.

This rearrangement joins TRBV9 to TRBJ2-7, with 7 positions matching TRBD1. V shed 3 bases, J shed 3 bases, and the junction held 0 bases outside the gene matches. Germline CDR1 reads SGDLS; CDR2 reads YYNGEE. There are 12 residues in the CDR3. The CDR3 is CASSAGGYEQYV. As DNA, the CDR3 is TGTGCCAGCAGCGCAGGGGGCTACGAGCAGTACGTC.

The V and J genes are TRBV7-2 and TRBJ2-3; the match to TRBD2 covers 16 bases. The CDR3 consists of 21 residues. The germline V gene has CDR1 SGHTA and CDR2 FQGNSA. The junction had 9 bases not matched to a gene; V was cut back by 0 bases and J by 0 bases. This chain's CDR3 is CASSLAGLAGGFGTSTDTQYF. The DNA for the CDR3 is TGTGCCAGCAGCTTAGCGGGACTAGCGGGGGGGTTTGGGACTAGCACAGATACGCAGTATTTT.

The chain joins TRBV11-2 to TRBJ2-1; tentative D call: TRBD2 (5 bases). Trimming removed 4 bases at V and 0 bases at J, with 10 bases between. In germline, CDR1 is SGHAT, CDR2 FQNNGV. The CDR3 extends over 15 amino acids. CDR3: CASSSEGSSYNEQFF. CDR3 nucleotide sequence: TGTGCCAGCAGCTCAGAGGGCAGCTCCTACAATGAGCAGTTCTTC.

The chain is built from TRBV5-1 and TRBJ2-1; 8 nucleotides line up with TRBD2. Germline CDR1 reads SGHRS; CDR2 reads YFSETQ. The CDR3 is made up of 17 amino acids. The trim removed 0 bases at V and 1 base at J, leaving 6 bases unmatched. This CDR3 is CASSLEPGLGSYNEQFF. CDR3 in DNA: TGCGCCAGCAGCTTGGAACCGGGACTAGGGTCCTACAATGAGCAGTTCTTC.

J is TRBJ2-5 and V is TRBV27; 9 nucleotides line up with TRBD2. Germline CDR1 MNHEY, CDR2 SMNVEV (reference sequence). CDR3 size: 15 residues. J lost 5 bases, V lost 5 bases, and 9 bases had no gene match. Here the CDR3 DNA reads TGTGCCAGCAGTCCGCAACTAGCGGGTATGGAGACCCAGTACTTC. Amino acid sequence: CASSPQLAGMETQYF.

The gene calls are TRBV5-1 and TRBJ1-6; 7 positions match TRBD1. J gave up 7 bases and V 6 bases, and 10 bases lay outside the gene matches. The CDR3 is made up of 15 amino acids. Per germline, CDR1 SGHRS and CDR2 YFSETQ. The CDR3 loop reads CASNVSGDRNSPLHF. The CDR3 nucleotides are TGCGCCAGCAACGTCTCCGGGGACAGAAATTCACCCCTCCACTTT.

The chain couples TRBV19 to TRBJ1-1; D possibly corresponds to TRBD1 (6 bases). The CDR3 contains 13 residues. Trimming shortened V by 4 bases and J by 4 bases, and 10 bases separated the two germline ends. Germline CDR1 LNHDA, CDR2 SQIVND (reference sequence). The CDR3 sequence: CASSSGGFTEAFF. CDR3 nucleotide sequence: TGTGCCAGTAGTAGTGGGGGCTTCACTGAAGCTTTCTTT. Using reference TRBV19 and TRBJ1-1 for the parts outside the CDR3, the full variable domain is DGGITQSPKYLFRKEGQNVTLSCEQNLNHDAMYWYRQDPGQGLRLIYYSQIVNDFQKGDIAEGYSVSREKKESFPLTVTSAQKNPTAFYLCASSSGGFTEAFFGQGTRLTVV.

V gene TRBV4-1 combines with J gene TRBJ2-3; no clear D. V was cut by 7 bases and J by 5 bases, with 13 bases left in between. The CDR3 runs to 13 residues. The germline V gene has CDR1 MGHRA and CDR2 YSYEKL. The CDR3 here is CASNSVGLDTQYF. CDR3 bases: TGCGCCAGCAACTCCGTGGGCCTAGATACGCAGTATTTT.

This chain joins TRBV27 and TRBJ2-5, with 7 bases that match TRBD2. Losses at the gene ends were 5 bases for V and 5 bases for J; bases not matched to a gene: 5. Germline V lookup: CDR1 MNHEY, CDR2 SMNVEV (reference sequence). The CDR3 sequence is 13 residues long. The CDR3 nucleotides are TGTGCCAGCAGTGGGGGGGGTCTGGAGACCCAGTACTTC. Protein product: CASSGGGLETQYF.

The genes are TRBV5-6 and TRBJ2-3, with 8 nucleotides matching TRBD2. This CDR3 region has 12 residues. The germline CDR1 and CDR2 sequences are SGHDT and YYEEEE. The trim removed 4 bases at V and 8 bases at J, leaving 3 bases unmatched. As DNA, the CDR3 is TGTGCCAGCAGCGGGACTAGTCCTACGCAGTATTTT. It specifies CASSGTSPTQYF.